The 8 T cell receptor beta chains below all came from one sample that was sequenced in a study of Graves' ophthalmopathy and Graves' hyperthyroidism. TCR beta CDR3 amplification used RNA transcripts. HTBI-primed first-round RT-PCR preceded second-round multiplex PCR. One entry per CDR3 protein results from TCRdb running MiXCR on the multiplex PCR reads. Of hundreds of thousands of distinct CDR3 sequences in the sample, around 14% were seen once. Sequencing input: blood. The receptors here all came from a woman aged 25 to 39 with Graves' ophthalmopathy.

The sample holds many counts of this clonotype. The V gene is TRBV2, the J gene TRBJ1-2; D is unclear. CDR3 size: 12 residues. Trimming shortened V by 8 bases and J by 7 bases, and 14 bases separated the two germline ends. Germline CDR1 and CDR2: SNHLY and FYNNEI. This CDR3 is CASQESSRGYTF. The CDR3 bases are TGTGCCAGCCAAGAGTCGAGCCGTGGCTACACCTTC. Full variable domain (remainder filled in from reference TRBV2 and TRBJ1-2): EPEVTQTPSHQVTQMGQEVILRCVPISNHLYFYWYRQILGQKVEFLVSFYNNEISEKSEIFDDQFSVERPDGSNFTLKIRSTKLEDSAMYFCASQESSRGYTFGSGTRLTVV.

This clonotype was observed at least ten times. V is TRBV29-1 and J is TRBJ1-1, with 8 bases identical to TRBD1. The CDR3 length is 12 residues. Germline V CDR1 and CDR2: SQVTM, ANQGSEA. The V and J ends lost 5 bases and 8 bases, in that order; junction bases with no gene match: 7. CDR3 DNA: TGCAGCGTTTTGCGGGGGACAGGAGAAGCTTTCTTT. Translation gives CSVLRGTGEAFF.

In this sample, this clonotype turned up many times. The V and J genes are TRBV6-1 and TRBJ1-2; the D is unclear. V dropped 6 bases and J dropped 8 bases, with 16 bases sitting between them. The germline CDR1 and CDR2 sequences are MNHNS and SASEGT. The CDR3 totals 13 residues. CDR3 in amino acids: CASRPGPPGGYTF. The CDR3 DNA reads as TGTGCCAGCAGACCCGGGCCCCCCGGGGGCTACACCTTC.

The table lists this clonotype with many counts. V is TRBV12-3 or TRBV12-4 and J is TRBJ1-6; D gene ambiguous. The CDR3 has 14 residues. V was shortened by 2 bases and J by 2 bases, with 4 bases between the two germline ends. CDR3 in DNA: TGTGCCAGCAGTTTATTGGCCTATAATTCACCCCTCCACTTT. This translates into CASSLLAYNSPLHF.

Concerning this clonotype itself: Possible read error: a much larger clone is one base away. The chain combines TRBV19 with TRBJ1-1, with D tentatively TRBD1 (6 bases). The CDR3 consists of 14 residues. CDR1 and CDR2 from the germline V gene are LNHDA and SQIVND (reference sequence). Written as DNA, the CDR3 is TGTGCCAGTAGTAACGCCTGGGGGGCCACTGAAGCTTGCTTT. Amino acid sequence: CASSNAWGATEACF.

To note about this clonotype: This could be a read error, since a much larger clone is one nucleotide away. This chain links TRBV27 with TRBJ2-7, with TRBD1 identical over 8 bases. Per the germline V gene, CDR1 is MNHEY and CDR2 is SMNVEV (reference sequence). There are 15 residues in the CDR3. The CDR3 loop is CACSLSRGQAYEQYF. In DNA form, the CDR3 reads TGTGCCTGCAGTTTATCGAGGGGACAGGCCTACGAGCAGTACTTC.

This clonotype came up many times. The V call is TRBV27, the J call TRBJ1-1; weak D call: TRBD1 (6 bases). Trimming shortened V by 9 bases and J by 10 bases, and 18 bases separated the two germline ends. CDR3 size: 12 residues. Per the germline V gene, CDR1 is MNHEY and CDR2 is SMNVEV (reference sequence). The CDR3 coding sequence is TGTGCCAGTGGGGGGGCAGGGGAATTAGCTTTCTTT. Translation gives CASGGAGELAFF.

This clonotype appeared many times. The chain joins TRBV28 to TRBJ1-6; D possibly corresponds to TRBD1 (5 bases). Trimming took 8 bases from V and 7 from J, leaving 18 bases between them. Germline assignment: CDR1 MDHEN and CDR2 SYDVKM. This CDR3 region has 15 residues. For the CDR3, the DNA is TGTGCCAGCCAAGTTTGGGACGAAGGGAATTCACCCCTCCACTTT. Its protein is CASQVWDEGNSPLHF.